The 24 T cell receptor beta chains below were found in one sample sequenced in a study of cytomegalovirus exposure and HLA in healthy donors. Here immunoSEQ multiplex PCR was the method, and the copy in TCRdb shows in-frame clones only, minus some. The repertoire holds approximately 180,000 clones, with roughly 86% as singletons. The sample consisted of PBMCs. The receptors shown here come from a woman younger than 30 in good health and CMV-seronegative.

This clone was observed once. The J gene is TRBJ1-4, the V gene TRBV5-1; D not certain. Germline assignment: CDR1 SGHRS and CDR2 YFSETQ. The germline V and J ends were trimmed by 5 bases and 2 bases, with 16 bases remaining between them. This CDR3 comprises 16 residues. CDR3 bases: TGCGCCAGCAGTGTTGGGCTACGCCGGACTAATGAAAAACTGTTTTTT. It yields the protein CASSVGLRRTNEKLFF.

This rearrangement joins TRBV2 to TRBJ1-5; 7 nucleotides line up with TRBD1. The V gene's germline CDR1 is SNHLY and CDR2 FYNNEI. The CDR3 is 15 residues long. J lost 1 base, V lost 5 bases, and 5 bases had no gene match. The DNA of the CDR3 is TGTGCCAGCAGTAGGGACAGTATAAGCAATCAGCCCCAGCATTTT. Its protein product is CASSRDSISNQPQHF.

This rearrangement joins TRBV23-1 to TRBJ1-5; tentative D call: TRBD1 (6 bases). TRBV23-1 is reported as an ORF; its role is uncertain. The CDR3 covers 18 residues. Trimming cost V 0 bases and J 7 bases, with 22 bases left between them. This chain's CDR3 is CASSQSPWGQGISQPQHF. The CDR3 nucleotides are TGCGCCAGCAGTCAATCGCCCTGGGGGCAGGGGATATCCCAGCCCCAGCATTTT.

This sequence joins TRBV9 and TRBJ2-1; D possibly corresponds to TRBD2 (6 bases). The CDR3 spans 14 residues. Germline V gene data show CDR1 as SGDLS and CDR2 as YYNGEE. V dropped 4 bases and J dropped 13 bases, with 21 bases sitting between them. CDR3 amino acids: CASSPTNAVGGQFF. The CDR3 DNA reads as TGTGCCAGCAGCCCGACAAATGCTGTCGGGGGACAGTTCTTC.

CDR3 sequence (DNA): TGCGCCAGCAGAGCTCAGCCCCAGCATTTT. Its protein is CASRAQPQHF. The V gene is TRBV10-1, the J gene TRBJ1-5; D is unclear. The ends were cut back, 6 bases at V and 6 bases at J, with 3 bases in the middle. CDR1 and CDR2 (germline): WNHNN, SYGVQD (reference sequence). The CDR3 is 10 amino acids.

The genes are TRBV2 and TRBJ1-2; weak D call: TRBD1 (5 bases). Trimming pared 3 bases from V and 4 bases from J, leaving 6 bases between. Germline V gene data show CDR1 as SNHLY and CDR2 as FYNNEI. The CDR3 extends over 12 amino acids. The CDR3 bases are TGTGCCAGCAGTGACAGGGCCTATGGCTACACCTTC. The encoded protein is CASSDRAYGYTF.

This rearrangement joins TRBV5-4 to TRBJ2-3, with 7 bases that match TRBD2. Germline V CDR1 and CDR2: SGHNT, YYREEE (reference sequence). V shed 0 bases, J shed 4 bases, and the junction held 5 bases outside the gene matches. The CDR3 spans 15 residues. CDR3 in DNA: TGTGCCAGCAGCTTGGTAGGACTAGTGGCAGATACGCAGTATTTT. It yields the protein CASSLVGLVADTQYF. The variable domain in full, with the rest retrieved from reference TRBV5-4 and TRBJ2-3, is ETGVTQSPTHLIKTRGQQVTLRCSSQSGHNTVSWYQQALGQGPQFIFQYYREEENGRGNFPPRFSGLQFPNYSSELNVNALELDDSALYLCASSLVGLVADTQYFGPGTRLTVL.

This rearrangement joins TRBV29-1 to TRBJ2-7, with D tentatively TRBD1 (6 bases). V was pared by 2 bases and J by 3 bases, with 11 bases between. Germline CDR1 is SQVTM and CDR2 is ANQGSEA. There are 13 residues in the CDR3. In nucleotides, the CDR3 is TGCAGCGTTGAAATGGGCAGGGGCTACGAGCAGTACTTC. It translates to CSVEMGRGYEQYF.

V gene TRBV10-3 combines with J gene TRBJ1-5; 7 bases match TRBD1. Germline CDR1 is ENHRY and CDR2 is SYGVKD. The CDR3 consists of 13 residues. Germline trimming cut 4 bases from V and 8 bases from J; bases unmatched to any gene: 5. CDR3 sequence reads: CAISARGEEPQHF. For the CDR3, the DNA is TGTGCCATCAGTGCCAGGGGGGAAGAGCCCCAGCATTTT.

The chain has TRBV29-1 and TRBJ2-3; 7 bases are a match to TRBD1. Germline-derived CDR1 and CDR2 are SQVTM and ANQGSEA. The CDR3 runs to 16 residues. V shed 3 bases, J shed 0 bases, and the junction held 9 bases outside the gene matches. The CDR3 bases are TGCAGCGTTGAGGACAGGCTTTTATCTAGCACAGATACGCAGTATTTT. It encodes CSVEDRLLSSTDTQYF.

V gene TRBV6-1 combines with J gene TRBJ2-7, with D possibly matching TRBD1 (5 bases). The CDR3 length is 12 residues. The V end lost 4 bases, the J end lost 4 bases, and 8 bases lay between the germline ends. Looked up from germline, CDR1 is MNHNS and CDR2 is SASEGT. CDR3 nucleotides: TGTGCCAGCAGTGCTCAGGGTTACGAGCAGTACTTC. Its translation is CASSAQGYEQYF.

This CDR3 reads CASSLAPLVAGTPYEQYF. The CDR3 DNA sequence: TGCGCCAGCAGCTTGGCCCCCCTTGTAGCGGGCACCCCCTACGAGCAGTACTTC. The rearrangement joins TRBV5-1 to TRBJ2-7; the match to TRBD2 covers 7 bases. CDR1 is SGHRS, CDR2 YFSETQ, per germline. The CDR3 consists of 18 residues. V lost 0 bases and J lost 2; bases outside the gene matches: 14.

J is TRBJ2-5 and V is TRBV25-1; the match to TRBD1 covers 9 bases. The V and J ends lost 8 bases and 5 bases, in that order; junction bases with no gene match: 6. Germline CDR1 and CDR2: MGHDK and SYGVNS. The CDR3 consists of 13 residues. The CDR3 loop is CASGKQGAETQYF. The CDR3 DNA sequence: TGTGCCAGCGGGAAACAGGGGGCGGAGACCCAGTACTTC.

CDR3 residues: CASSGDRGLNTEAFF. Here the CDR3 DNA reads TGTGCCAGCAGCGGAGACAGGGGGCTGAACACTGAAGCTTTCTTT. The chain employs TRBV5-6 and TRBJ1-1; 10 positions agree with TRBD1. V shed 4 bases, J shed 0 bases, and the junction held 3 bases outside the gene matches. Germline assignment: CDR1 SGHDT and CDR2 YYEEEE. This CDR3 has 15 amino acids. The full variable domain, completed using reference TRBV5-6 and TRBJ1-1, is DAGVTQSPTHLIKTRGQQVTLRCSPKSGHDTVSWYQQALGQGPQFIFQYYEEEERQRGNFPDRFSGHQFPNYSSELNVNALLLGDSALYLCASSGDRGLNTEAFFGQGTRLTVV.

V is TRBV29-1 and J is TRBJ2-7; 8 bases fit TRBD1. Germline CDR1 and CDR2: SQVTM and ANQGSEA. The CDR3 length is 12 residues. After removal of 8 bases from V and 7 bases from J, the junction contained 10 bases not matched to a gene. The CDR3 spells CSTRQGTREQYF. The CDR3, as DNA: TGCAGCACCAGACAGGGGACAAGGGAGCAGTACTTC.

The chain is built from TRBV5-4 and TRBJ2-7; 8 bases align to TRBD1. Germline CDR1 is SGHNT and CDR2 is YYREEE (reference sequence). The V and J ends lost 6 bases and 0 bases, in that order; junction bases with no gene match: 14. The CDR3 runs to 17 residues. The CDR3 region is CASIPEGYRGSSYEQYF. In nucleotides, the CDR3 is TGTGCCAGCATCCCCGAGGGGTACAGGGGGAGCTCCTACGAGCAGTACTTC.

The J gene is TRBJ2-2, the V gene TRBV5-1; 12 bases align to TRBD2. The CDR3 loop spans 17 amino acids. Germline values: CDR1 SGHRS, CDR2 YFSETQ. Losses at the gene ends were 0 bases for V and 6 bases for J; bases not matched to a gene: 6. CDR3 in DNA: TGCGCCAGCAGCTTGGCCGGCACTAGCGGGGGGCCCGGGGAGCTGTTTTTT. It yields the protein CASSLAGTSGGPGELFF. The complete variable domain, with remaining parts taken from reference TRBV5-1 and TRBJ2-2, reads KAGVTQTPRYLIKTRGQQVTLSCSPISGHRSVSWYQQTPGQGLQFLFEYFSETQRNKGNFPGRFSGRQFSNSRSEMNVSTLELGDSALYLCASSLAGTSGGPGELFFGEGSRLTVL.

The chain joins TRBV28 to TRBJ1-2, with 7 nucleotides matching TRBD1. Trimming removed 6 bases from V and 7 bases from J; junction bases left unmatched: 11. In germline, CDR1 is MDHEN, CDR2 SYDVKM. The CDR3 loop spans 14 amino acids. CDR3 sequence: CASREGALSAGYTF. The DNA for the CDR3 is TGTGCCAGCAGGGAGGGGGCTCTATCGGCTGGCTACACCTTC.

The chain couples TRBV5-1 to TRBJ1-1; a weak D match, TRBD1 (5 bases). V lost 4 bases and J lost 6, with 19 bases in between. This CDR3 has 15 amino acids. Germline lookup yields CDR1 SGHRS and CDR2 YFSETQ. DNA of the CDR3: TGCGCCAGCAGCCCAGGGCAGGAAATTGTCGCTGAAGCTTTCTTT. Its protein is CASSPGQEIVAEAFF.

V gene TRBV6-5 combines with J gene TRBJ2-2, with 7 positions matching TRBD2. V was pared by 10 bases and J by 7 bases, with 9 bases of the junction left unmatched. The CDR3 loop spans 13 amino acids. The germline CDR1 and CDR2 sequences are MNHEY and SVGAGI. CDR3 loop: CATNRLADGELFF. CDR3 nucleotide sequence: TGTGCCACCAATCGGCTAGCGGACGGGGAGCTGTTTTTT.

This clone was seen once. The CDR3 sequence: CASSPSGGSADTQYF. DNA for the CDR3: TGTGCCAGCAGTCCCTCGGGGGGGAGCGCAGATACGCAGTATTTT. The rearrangement uses TRBV6-4 and TRBJ2-3, with 8 bases that match TRBD2. V shed 5 bases and J 4 bases; nucleotides not matched to a gene: 8. The CDR3 runs to 15 residues. Germline CDR1 MRHNA, CDR2 SNTAGT.

CDR3 DNA: TGTGCCTGGAGTTCGTTTTTGGCCCAACCTTCTACCTTC. This encodes CAWSSFLAQPSTF. The V call is TRBV30, the J call TRBJ1-2; D is uncertain. This CDR3 region has 13 residues. V lost 2 bases and J 14 bases, leaving 21 bases between the germline ends. Germline-derived CDR1 and CDR2 are GTSNPN and SVGIG (reference sequence). Filled out from reference TRBV30 and TRBJ1-2, the complete variable domain reads SQTIHQWPATLVQPVGSPLSLECTVEGTSNPNLYWYRQAAGRGLQLLFYSVGIGQISSEVPQNLSASRPQDRQFILSSKKLLLSDSGFYLCAWSSFLAQPSTFGSGTRLTVV.

This chain connects TRBV19 to TRBJ2-7; D is perhaps TRBD2 (6 bases). This CDR3 comprises 17 residues. Germline lookup yields CDR1 LNHDA and CDR2 SQIVND (reference sequence). Trimming cost V 4 bases and J 3 bases, with 22 bases left between them. The CDR3 spells CASSRSPGPTDYYEQYF. The CDR3 DNA sequence: TGTGCCAGTAGTAGGTCCCCAGGGCCGACGGACTACTACGAGCAGTACTTC.

The rearrangement uses TRBV30 and TRBJ1-1, with TRBD1 matching over 8 bases. From germline, CDR1 is GTSNPN and CDR2 SVGIG (reference sequence). The V gene end was trimmed by 4 bases and the J gene end by 4 bases; junction bases not matched to a gene: 8. The CDR3 sequence is 14 residues long. CDR3 amino acids: CAWNDRGRFTEAFF. The CDR3 DNA reads as TGTGCCTGGAACGACAGGGGACGGTTCACTGAAGCTTTCTTT.